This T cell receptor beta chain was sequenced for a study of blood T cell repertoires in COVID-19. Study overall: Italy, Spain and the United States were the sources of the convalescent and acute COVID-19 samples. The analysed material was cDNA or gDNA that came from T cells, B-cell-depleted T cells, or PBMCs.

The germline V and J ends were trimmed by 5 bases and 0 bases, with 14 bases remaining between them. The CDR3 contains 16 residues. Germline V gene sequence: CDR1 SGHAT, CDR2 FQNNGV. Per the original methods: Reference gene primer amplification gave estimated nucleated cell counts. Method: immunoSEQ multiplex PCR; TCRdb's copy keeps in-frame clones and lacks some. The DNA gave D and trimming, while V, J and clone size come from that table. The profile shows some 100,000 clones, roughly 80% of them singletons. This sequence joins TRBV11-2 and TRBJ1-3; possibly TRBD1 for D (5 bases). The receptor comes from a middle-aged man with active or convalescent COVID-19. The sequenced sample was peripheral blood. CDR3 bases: TGTGCCAGCAGCAAACAGGACCTAAGCTCTGGAAACACCATATATTTT. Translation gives CASSKQDLSSGNTIYF.